The T cell receptor beta chain described here comes from a study of OX40 agonist ivuxolimab in advanced cancers. A note on the overall study: The costimulatory receptor OX40 (CD134) was targeted by ivuxolimab, a fully human IgG2 agonistic monoclonal antibody. Intravenous ivuxolimab was administered to patients every 2 weeks at six dose levels: 0.01, 0.1, 0.3, 1.5, 3 and 10 mg/kg. Of the roughly 53 patients in dose escalation, some 19 had hepatocellular carcinoma, roughly 15 had melanoma, 9 had renal cell carcinoma and 9 had head and neck cancer. In the dose-escalation cohort, around four fifths of patients were male, and the mean age was approximately 60 years, with a range of 23 to 79. Patients were allowed to have had prior anti-PD-1, anti-PD-L1 or anti-CTLA-4 therapy, and less than 45% of the dose-escalation patients had previously received checkpoint inhibitors. Partial responses were achieved by three dose-escalation patients, of whom one had hepatocellular carcinoma and two had cutaneous melanoma. Peripheral TCRbeta sequencing was intended to test whether TCR sequence diversity was altered and clonal T-cell expansion was caused by ivuxolimab. The paper describes the monotherapy dose-escalation part (N ≈ 52 patients) of the phase I trial of ivuxolimab. Overall results and qualifications from the work: Low levels of normalized T-cell clonal expansion were also seen in some patients who did not respond. The antigen specificity of the peripheral T cells that underwent clonal expansion was not determined. At doses of 0.1 to 3.0 mg/kg, clonal expansion of both CD4+ and CD8+ blood T cells was observed from baseline to week 6. After ivuxolimab, more expanded clones were found on average in CD8+ T cells than in CD4+ T cells. Partial responders in the 0.1-3.0 mg/kg groups had among the lowest normalized peripheral clonal expansion, especially among CD8+ T cells.

Patients with autoimmune disease history or receiving systemic immunosuppression were excluded from the trial. Peripheral blood for TCR sequencing was collected from all dose cohorts at baseline, on cycle 4 day 1, and on cycle 7 day 1. The samples were drawn from a first-in-human, open-label, multicenter phase I dose-escalation trial of ivuxolimab. Adults with locally advanced or metastatic melanoma, renal cell, hepatocellular, or head and neck squamous cell carcinoma were enrolled in the trial. Before TCR sequencing, CD4+ T cells and CD8+ T cells from peripheral blood were sorted into separate populations. A note on this clone: It has no known antigen specificity. Per-base qualities were not stored, and no clone one base away is much larger.

The V end gives up 5 bases and the J end 8 bases, leaving 4 bases in the junction not matched to a gene. Sequences ENHRY (CDR1) and SYGVKD (CDR2) are obtained from the germline V gene. The CDR3 contains 14 residues, cysteine and phenylalanine counted. Only the CDR3 part of the read is kept: 42 bases, read in frame from the first base. Genomic DNA was extracted from sorted cells for sequencing of the TCRbeta CDR3 region. The immunoSEQ Assay was used for sequencing of TCRbeta CDR3 regions. The source is immuneACCESS, and TCRdb retained only in-frame sequences with V and J called. Part of the clones is not carried over; for the studies checked, unresolved V genes explain less than half of this, and the remainder is unexplained. The sample table contains 50,000 or so clones; only one count was recorded for 86% of them. The ten largest clones take up approximately 7% of the sample.

The receptor comes from an adult with an advanced solid tumor such as melanoma, head and neck, liver or kidney cancer. Sample: CD4+ or CD8+ T cells sorted from blood, taken in a trial of the OX40 agonist ivuxolimab. Rearrangement joined TRBV10-3 to TRBJ2-1, with TRBD1 identical over 12 junction bases. The CDR3 protein sequence reads: CAISPGQGAHEQFF. The nucleotide sequence reads TGTGCCATCAGTCCGGGACAGGGGGCCCATGAGCAGTTCTTC.